The clone carrying this T cell receptor beta chain was seen at least ten times. At one boundary the junction diverges from the germline segment, which might be a read error. Germline-derived CDR1 and CDR2 are SSHAT and FNYEAQ (reference sequence). The CDR3 runs 16 residues. These data originate in a study of blood T cell repertoires in COVID-19. The authors' processing: Reference gene primer amplification gave nucleated cell count estimates. Generated by immunoSEQ multiplex PCR, the TCRdb table keeps only in-frame clones and is missing some. V and J calls plus clone size are reproduced from that table; the DNA served to infer D and trimming. The table includes more than 80,000 clones, 65% to 80% detected once.

Material for sequencing was peripheral blood. This receptor was identified in an elderly woman with active or convalescent COVID-19. The chain employs TRBV7-7 and TRBJ2-5, with D possibly called TRBD1 or TRBD2 (6 bases each). The CDR3 sequence: CASSLGGLPYQETQYF. CDR3 in DNA: TGTGCTAGCAGCCTAGGGGGACTCCCGTACCAAGAGACCCAGTACTTC.